The present entry profiles one TCR beta chain with its context. This clonotype has only a few counts. Which antigen it targets is not known. The input lacks base qualities; no much larger clone sits a single base away. In the ophthalmopathy patients, disease was moderately to severely active, with a Clinical Activity Score of 3 or more, a NOSPECS grade of 4 or more, and a duration of less than 3 months. Patients with uncontrolled infections, other autoimmune diseases, pregnancy or lactation were excluded. Clinical symptoms, serum thyroxine and TRAb, thyroid ultrasound, and orbital computed tomography formed the basis for the diagnoses. PBMCs were separated from roughly 9.3 ml of fresh peripheral blood using Ficoll-Paque density gradient centrifugation. Trizol reagent was used to extract total RNA, and RNA quality was then checked on an Agilent 2100 Bioanalyzer. This sample is drawn from a study of T cells in Graves' hyperthyroidism and ophthalmopathy (dated by TCRdb to between 2018 and 2020). Looking at the study overall: Peripheral blood was collected at initial diagnosis, before any treatment. TCR V-J signatures able to tell the groups apart were searched for in a discovery cohort of 90 to 100 patients, of whom more than 40 had Graves' ophthalmopathy and roughly 58 had stable Graves' hyperthyroidism. Thyroid tissue and blood T-cell repertoires from six Graves' hyperthyroidism patients were also compared in the study. The 80 to 100 discovery patients were randomly divided into training and test sets at a 7:3 ratio. An independent validation cohort of under 20 hyperthyroidism patients and about 15 patients who later progressed to ophthalmopathy tested prospective prediction of ophthalmopathy. TCR Vbeta CDR3 sequencing of roughly 140 peripheral blood samples (around 45 ophthalmopathy, 75 to 80 hyperthyroidism and roughly 17 progressor patients) is reported in the paper. Following sampling, methimazole starting at 30 mg daily was given to hyperthyroidism patients, and high-dose intravenous methylprednisolone was given to ophthalmopathy patients.

Study-wide findings and limitations: No statistical method was used to fix the sample size in advance, and group allocation was not hidden from the investigators. Blood samples also contained most of the expanded thyroid clonotypes (frequency above 0.001), which suggests that blood repertoires may reflect thyroid immune responses. In validation, the model predicted progression to ophthalmopathy a median of about 6 months before onset, with around 70% sensitivity and 72.22% specificity. A 13 V-J signature model separated ophthalmopathy from stable hyperthyroidism, with around 91% sensitivity and 81.08% specificity in cross-validation and 80%/75% in testing.

Trimming at the junction amounts to 8 bases on V and 0 bases on J, and the germline ends lie 20 bases apart. The germline V gene gives CDR1 as SGHAT and CDR2 as FQNNGV. From the cysteine up to the phenylalanine, the CDR3 has a length of 16 residues. Only the CDR3 DNA is retained, 48 bases long and in frame from the first base. The TCR beta CDR3 regions were amplified from the RNA transcripts. A first-round RT-PCR of the TCR CDR3 used the HTBI primer set with the Qiagen OneStep RT-PCR kit. Libraries were constructed in a second round of multiplex PCR, after which size selection and purification were performed. The libraries were sequenced on an Illumina HiSeq2000 using paired-end 100 bp reads. The authors' pipeline ran thus. SOAPnuke was used to process the raw data, throwing out any read that contained adapters or uncalled bases, had a mean Phred below 15, or lacked an exact constant-primer or identifier match. High-quality paired reads were merged using COPE v1.2.5, and each unique nucleotide sequence was defined as a clonotype. Clonotypes were aligned to IMGT TRBV, TRBD and TRBJ reference segments using MiTCR v1.1. Analysis was restricted to V-J combinations with a frequency above 0.0001, which covered about 99% of repertoires. The TCS score was defined as F50 (clonal expansion) divided by E x V (chaos), with BLOSUM62-based TCRdist calculated between CDR3 peptides within each V-J. Welch's t-statistics and random forest reduced approximately 520 V-J features to roughly 13, which were used in a naive Bayes classifier (R e1071). TCRdb ran its own pipeline on the public reads, namely fastp trimming at Q25 and MiXCR clone calling, and kept in-frame beta chains. Each CDR3 protein appears once, grouped with its most common genes and DNA. TCRdb assigned the V and J calls; the authors' analysis was not used. This sample lists roughly 520,000 distinct CDR3 sequences; roughly a quarter were detected once. The ten most abundant clones make up approximately 10% of the sample.

The chain couples TRBV11-2 to TRBJ2-7; matching of 6 bases hints at TRBD1 as the D gene. The TCR sequence derives from a woman aged 25 to 39 with Graves' ophthalmopathy. The sample consisted of blood. The bases read TGTGCCAGCGATAGTTCCAGGGACACGTTCTCCTACGAGCAGTACTTC. Its coded protein is CASDSSRDTFSYEQYF. The full variable domain, with segments outside the CDR3 supplied by the reference TRBV11-2 and TRBJ2-7 proteins, appears as EAGVAQSPRYKIIEKRQSVAFWCNPISGHATLYWYQQILGQGPKLLIQFQNNGVVDDSQLPKDRFSAERLKGVDSTLKIQPAKLEDSAVYLCASDSSRDTFSYEQYFGPGTRLTVT.